Shown below are 23 T cell receptor beta chains from a single sample sequenced in a study of identifying expanded T cells in peripheral blood. Only in-frame clones appear in the TCRdb table, and some are missing; sequencing was by immunoSEQ multiplex PCR. Of about 130,000 clones listed, less than 90% are singletons. Sequences were obtained from blood. Receptor source: a person aged 18-70 years in good health.

The chain combines TRBV19 with TRBJ2-7, with TRBD1 matching over 11 bases. Germline CDR1 reads LNHDA; CDR2 reads SQIVND (reference sequence). This CDR3 contains 16 residues. V was clipped by 4 bases and J by 0 bases; unmatched bases: 5. The CDR3 spells CASSTGTGGYSYEQYF. The DNA of the CDR3 is TGTGCCAGTAGTACGGGGACAGGGGGGTACTCCTACGAGCAGTACTTC.

V and J are TRBV5-4 and TRBJ2-3; unclear D gene. The CDR3 totals 12 residues. The germline CDR1 and CDR2 sequences are SGHNT and YYREEE (reference sequence). Trimming took 4 bases from V and 6 from J, leaving 9 bases between them. The CDR3, as DNA: TGTGCCAGCAGCCTGAGCTGGGATACGCAGTATTTT. Protein sequence: CASSLSWDTQYF.

The chain employs TRBV20-1 and TRBJ1-1; D unclear. The V gene's germline CDR1 is DFQATT and CDR2 SNEGSKA (reference sequence). Trimming cost V 3 bases and J 2 bases, with 4 bases left between them. CDR3 size: 11 residues. The CDR3 DNA reads as TGCAGTGCTAGGTTTAACACTGAAGCTTTCTTT. It is translated as CSARFNTEAFF.

The chain recombines TRBV7-2 with TRBJ2-7, with 10 bases identical to TRBD2. Trimming took 4 bases from V and 0 from J; bases not matched to a gene: 3. CDR3 length equals 15 residues. The germline V gene has CDR1 SGHTA and CDR2 FQGNSA. As DNA, the CDR3 is TGTGCCAGCAGCTCTAGCGGGGGCGACTCCTACGAGCAGTACTTC. Protein: CASSSSGGDSYEQYF.

This clone was seen a single time. CDR3: CASNSETGTGGYF. In DNA form, the CDR3 reads TGTGCCAGCAACTCCGAGACTGGGACAGGGGGTTACTTC. The J gene is TRBJ2-5, the V gene TRBV7-9, with 11 positions matching TRBD1. After removal of 7 bases from V and 14 bases from J, the junction contained 12 bases not matched to a gene. The CDR3 has 13 amino acids. Germline V lookup: CDR1 SEHNR, CDR2 FQNEAQ (reference sequence).

This clone turned up a few times. The CDR3 here is CASTIAGSSYEQYF. As DNA, the CDR3 is TGTGCCAGCACCATAGCGGGAAGCTCCTACGAGCAGTACTTC. The chain links TRBV6-6 to TRBJ2-7; 8 bases are shared with TRBD2. This CDR3 comprises 14 residues. With 7 bases clipped from V and 0 bases from J, the junction kept 5 bases outside the gene matches. Looked up from germline, CDR1 is MNHNY and CDR2 is SVGAGI (reference sequence).

The chain combines TRBV11-2 with TRBJ2-7; a weak D match, TRBD1 (6 bases). The CDR3 loop spans 13 amino acids. Deletions cut 0 bases from V and 5 bases from J, with 8 bases between. The V gene's germline CDR1 is SGHAT and CDR2 FQNNGV. The CDR3 DNA reads as TGTGCCAGCAGCTTAGACAACAGGGACGAGCAGTACTTC. Protein product: CASSLDNRDEQYF.

The V and J genes are TRBV11-1 and TRBJ1-1, with D unclear. V was shortened by 3 bases and J by 4 bases, with 12 bases between the two germline ends. The CDR3 sequence is 14 residues long. Per germline, CDR1 SGHAT and CDR2 FQDESV (reference sequence). The CDR3 reads CASSLFREGTEAFF. The CDR3 DNA is TGTGCCAGCAGCTTGTTTAGAGAAGGCACTGAAGCTTTCTTT.

This clone was seen a single time. The rearrangement uses TRBV6-5 and TRBJ2-7, with D tentatively TRBD1 or TRBD2 (5 bases each). Trimming took off 0 bases at V and 5 bases at J, with 8 bases between the two ends. The CDR3 consists of 13 residues. The germline V gene encodes CDR1 MNHEY and CDR2 SVGAGI. The DNA for the CDR3 is TGTGCCAGCAGTTACTCTTTGGGGGACGAGCAGTACTTC. This codes for CASSYSLGDEQYF.

This clone is categorized as medium-sized (0.01 to 0.1%). Other DNA sequences within the sample encode an identical CDR3. V gene TRBV11-2 combines with J gene TRBJ2-7; TRBD1 is a possible D gene (5 bases). CDR3 length: 14 amino acids. Germline-derived CDR1 and CDR2 are SGHAT and FQNNGV. With 1 base removed from V and 0 bases from J, the gap between germline ends came to 7 bases. CDR3 DNA sequence: TGTGCCAGCAGCTTAGGGGGCAGCTCCTACGAGCAGTACTTC. Residues: CASSLGGSSYEQYF.

This chain links TRBV2 with TRBJ2-3; D is unresolved. Germline V CDR1 and CDR2: SNHLY, FYNNEI. V was pared by 7 bases and J by 2 bases, with 13 bases between. The CDR3 runs to 14 residues. CDR3 DNA: TGTGCCAGCAAGACGGGTCCTCCCACAGATACGCAGTATTTT. Translation: CASKTGPPTDTQYF.

The rearrangement joins TRBV2 to TRBJ2-3; 15 bases align to TRBD2. The CDR3 runs to 17 residues. After removal of 4 bases from V and 5 bases from J, the junction contained 7 bases not matched to a gene. Germline V gene sequence: CDR1 SNHLY, CDR2 FYNNEI. The CDR3 sequence: CASSGRTSGRAGDTQYF. CDR3 bases: TGTGCCAGCAGTGGAAGGACTAGCGGGAGGGCGGGAGATACGCAGTATTTT.

The CDR3 nucleotides are TGTGCCAGCAGCCACGACAGGAACTATGGCTACACCTTC. Translated, it gives CASSHDRNYGYTF. The chain employs TRBV14 and TRBJ1-2; D possibly corresponds to TRBD1 (6 bases). The V gene lost 3 bases and the J gene lost 2 bases, with 7 bases spanning the gap. The CDR3 runs to 13 residues. CDR1 is SGHDN, CDR2 FVKESK, per germline.

This rearrangement joins TRBV18 to TRBJ2-7; D not certain. The V gene's germline CDR1 is KGHSH and CDR2 LQKENI. This CDR3 has 13 amino acids. Trimming removed 6 bases at V and 2 bases at J, with 11 bases between. CDR3 protein: CASSTGGPYEQYF. The CDR3 region has the DNA TGTGCCAGCTCTACGGGTGGCCCCTACGAGCAGTACTTC.

V and J are TRBV27 and TRBJ2-1, with TRBD2 identical over 8 bases. CDR3 length: 15 amino acids. CDR1 MNHEY and CDR2 SMNVEV come from the germline V gene (reference sequence). The ends lost 5 bases at V and 3 bases at J; junction bases unmatched: 6. Here the CDR3 DNA reads TGTGCCAGCAGTCCCGGGGGGGCCCTCTACAATGAGCAGTTCTTC. Its protein product is CASSPGGALYNEQFF.

The chain recombines TRBV2 with TRBJ2-3; 8 bases align to TRBD2. The CDR3 is 18 residues long. The germline CDR1 and CDR2 sequences are SNHLY and FYNNEI. The junction had 9 bases not matched to a gene; V was cut back by 1 base and J by 0 bases. The CDR3 DNA follows: TGTGCCAGCAGTGAAGATCAGCGGGGGAGAGCTAGCACAGATACGCAGTATTTT. The encoded protein is CASSEDQRGRASTDTQYF. Combining the CDR3 with reference TRBV2 and TRBJ2-3 gives the whole variable domain EPEVTQTPSHQVTQMGQEVILRCVPISNHLYFYWYRQILGQKVEFLVSFYNNEISEKSEIFDDQFSVERPDGSNFTLKIRSTKLEDSAMYFCASSEDQRGRASTDTQYFGPGTRLTVL.

The rearrangement links TRBV10-2 to TRBJ2-7; D gene ambiguous. V shed 3 bases and J shed 0 bases, with 6 bases lying between them. Looked up from germline, CDR1 is WSHSY and CDR2 is SAAADI. This CDR3 comprises 13 residues. The CDR3 DNA follows: TGCGCCAGCAGTGAAGCTAACTCCTACGAGCAGTACTTC. Amino acid sequence: CASSEANSYEQYF.

This chain joins TRBV5-4 and TRBJ1-3; 9 nucleotides align to TRBD1. CDR3 length: 15 amino acids. Germline V gene lookup returns CDR1 SGHNT and CDR2 YYREEE (reference sequence). The V segment lost 5 bases and the J segment 2 bases; nucleotides outside the gene matches: 5. The CDR3 sequence: CASSLTGGPGNTIYF. The CDR3 DNA follows: TGTGCCAGCAGTTTGACAGGGGGTCCTGGAAACACCATATATTTT.

The chain couples TRBV2 to TRBJ1-1; D is unclear. This CDR3 has 13 amino acids. Germline CDR1 SNHLY, CDR2 FYNNEI. V was trimmed by 2 bases and J by 2 bases, leaving 6 bases between them. The CDR3, as DNA: TGTGCCAGCAGTGAATGGGGTAACACTGAAGCTTTCTTT. Protein product: CASSEWGNTEAFF.

This chain uses TRBV28 with TRBJ2-3; 12 bases are shared with TRBD2. The trim removed 7 bases at V and 0 bases at J, leaving 8 bases unmatched. Germline V CDR1 and CDR2: MDHEN, SYDVKM. This CDR3 has 17 amino acids. The DNA for the CDR3 is TGTGCCAGCAAAAGTATGGGACTAGCGGGTAGCACAGATACGCAGTATTTT. Translation gives CASKSMGLAGSTDTQYF.

CDR3 region: CASSDIDRNSYEQYF. The CDR3 DNA is TGCGCCAGCAGTGACATCGACAGGAACTCCTACGAGCAGTACTTC. This rearrangement joins TRBV10-1 to TRBJ2-7; TRBD1 might be the D (6 bases). Germline V lookup: CDR1 WNHNN, CDR2 SYGVQD (reference sequence). The CDR3 length is 15 residues. V was clipped by 3 bases and J by 0 bases, with 12 bases between them.

V is TRBV10-3 and J is TRBJ2-7; possible D gene TRBD1, 6 bases. Germline loops: CDR1 ENHRY, CDR2 SYGVKD. V was pared by 10 bases and J by 2 bases, with 21 bases between. The CDR3 sequence is 15 residues long. CDR3 sequence reads: CATSPRSGHTYEQYF. For the CDR3, the DNA is TGTGCCACGTCGCCTCGGTCGGGACACACCTACGAGCAGTACTTC.

The J gene is TRBJ2-7, the V gene TRBV7-8; D is possibly TRBD2 (5 bases). Germline V gene sequence: CDR1 SGHVS, CDR2 FQNEAQ. This CDR3 is 13 amino acids long. Trimming left V 5 bases short and J 2 bases short, with 10 bases between. The CDR3, as DNA: TGTGCCAGCAGCCCAGGACTGCCCTACGAGCAGTACTTC. Amino acid sequence: CASSPGLPYEQYF.